A selection of T cell receptor beta chains follows, all from one sample in a study of blood T cell repertoires in COVID-19. Data came from immunoSEQ multiplex PCR; TCRdb stores just in-frame clones and leaves some out. The table includes 340,000 or so clones, 86% detected once. The sample comprised PBMCs or T cells enriched from blood (not recorded which). Every receptor here comes from a middle-aged woman with acute COVID-19. Each CDR3 is given with its conserved first and last residue. D genes are given only for firm matches. Clone size is given for some rows only: seen once, a few or many times, or a class if the clone is expanded.

cdr3_length	d_call	v_call	j_call	clone_size	cdr3_nt	cdr3_aa
15	TRBD1	TRBV6-5	TRBJ1-2	NA	TGTGCCAGCAGTTACATCGGGACAGTTAACTATGGCTACACCTTC	CASSYIGTVNYGYTF
20	TRBD1	TRBV27	TRBJ1-3	once	TGTGCCAGCAGTTTATACTTCTCCCGGGACAGGGGACTCGCTGGAAACACCATATATTTT	CASSLYFSRDRGLAGNTIYF
13	NA	TRBV18	TRBJ1-2	NA	TGTGCCAGCTCACCTGGACAGAACTATGGCTACACCTTC	CASSPGQNYGYTF
17	TRBD2	TRBV7-8	TRBJ2-7	NA	TGTGCCAGCAGCTCATCAAGCGGGGGGACTCCTCACTACGAGCAGTACTTC	CASSSSSGGTPHYEQYF
17	TRBD1	TRBV6-2/TRBV6-3	TRBJ1-5	NA	TGTGCCAGCAGCGCTAACAGGGGTGGTTGGGGCAATCAGCCCCAGCATTTT	CASSANRGGWGNQPQHF
16	NA	TRBV4-1	TRBJ2-1	NA	TGCGCCAGCAGCCAAGTCCGGGACTGGCCCTACAATGAGCAGTTCTTC	CASSQVRDWPYNEQFF
18	TRBD1	TRBV28	TRBJ1-6	NA	TGTGCCAGCAGTCCGCCCTCTGTACCAGGGACAGGGCGTTCACCCCTCCACTTT	CASSPPSVPGTGRSPLHF
12	TRBD2	TRBV10-3	TRBJ2-1	NA	TGTGCCAACAGCGGGGGGAATAATGAGCAGTTCTTC	CANSGGNNEQFF
14	TRBD1	TRBV2	TRBJ1-6	many	TGTGCCAGCAGTCTTACAGGGGAAAGGTCACCCCTCCACTTT	CASSLTGERSPLHF
16	NA	TRBV11-3	TRBJ2-2	NA	TGTGCCAGCAGCTTAGAGGGCGGGAAGAACACCGGGGAGCTGTTTTTT	CASSLEGGKNTGELFF
16	NA	TRBV3-1/TRBV3-2	TRBJ2-7	NA	TGTGCCAGCAGCCAAGGCTTTTCCAGCAGCGCCTACGAGCAGTACTTC	CASSQGFSSSAYEQYF
14	NA	TRBV18	TRBJ1-2	NA	TGTGCCAGCTCACCTAAGGGGGGGAACTATGGCTACACCTTC	CASSPKGGNYGYTF
13	NA	TRBV5-4	TRBJ1-2	NA	TGTGCCAGCAGTTCGACGGGAAACTATGGCTACACCTTC	CASSSTGNYGYTF
14	NA	TRBV5-1	TRBJ1-1	NA	TGCGCCAGCAGACTCACGGGATTGAACACTGAAGCTTTCTTT	CASRLTGLNTEAFF